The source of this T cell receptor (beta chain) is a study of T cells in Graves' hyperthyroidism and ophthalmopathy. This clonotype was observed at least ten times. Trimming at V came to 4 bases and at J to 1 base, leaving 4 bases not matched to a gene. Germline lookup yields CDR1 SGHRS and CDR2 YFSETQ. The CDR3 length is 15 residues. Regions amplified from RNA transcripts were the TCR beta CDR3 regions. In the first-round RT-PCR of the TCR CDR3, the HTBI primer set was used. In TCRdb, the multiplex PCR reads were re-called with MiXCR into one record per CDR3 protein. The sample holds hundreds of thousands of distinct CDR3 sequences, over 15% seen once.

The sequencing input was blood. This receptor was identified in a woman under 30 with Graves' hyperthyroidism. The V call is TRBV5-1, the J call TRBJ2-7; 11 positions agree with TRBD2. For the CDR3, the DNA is TGCGCCAGCAGCGCGGGACTAGCGGAGTCCTACGAGCAGTACTTC. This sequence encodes CASSAGLAESYEQYF.